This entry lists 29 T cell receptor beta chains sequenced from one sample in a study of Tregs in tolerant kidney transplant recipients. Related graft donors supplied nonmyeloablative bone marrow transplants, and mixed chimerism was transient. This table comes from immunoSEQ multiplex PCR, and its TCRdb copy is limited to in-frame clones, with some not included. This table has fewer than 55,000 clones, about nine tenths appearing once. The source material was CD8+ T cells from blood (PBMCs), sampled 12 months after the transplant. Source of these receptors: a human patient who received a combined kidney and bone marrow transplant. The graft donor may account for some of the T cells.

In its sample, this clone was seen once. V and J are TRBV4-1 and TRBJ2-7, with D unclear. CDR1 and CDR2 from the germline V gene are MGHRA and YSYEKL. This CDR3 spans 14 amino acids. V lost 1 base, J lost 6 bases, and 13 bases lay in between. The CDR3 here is CASSQVEEGGEQYF. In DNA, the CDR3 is TGCGCCAGCAGCCAAGTCGAGGAAGGTGGCGAGCAGTACTTC.

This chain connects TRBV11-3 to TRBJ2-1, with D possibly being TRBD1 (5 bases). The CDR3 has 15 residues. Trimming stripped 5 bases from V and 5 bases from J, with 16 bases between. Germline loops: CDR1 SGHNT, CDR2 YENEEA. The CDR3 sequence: CASSDRQGLDNEQFF. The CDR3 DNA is TGTGCCAGCAGCGACCGTCAGGGTTTGGACAATGAGCAGTTCTTC.

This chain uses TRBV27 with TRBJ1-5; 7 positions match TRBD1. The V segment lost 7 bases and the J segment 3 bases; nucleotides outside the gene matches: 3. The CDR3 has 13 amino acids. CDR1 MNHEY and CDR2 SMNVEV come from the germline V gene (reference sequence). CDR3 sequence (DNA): TGTGCCAGCAAGGGACAGACCAATCAGCCCCAGCATTTT. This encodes CASKGQTNQPQHF.

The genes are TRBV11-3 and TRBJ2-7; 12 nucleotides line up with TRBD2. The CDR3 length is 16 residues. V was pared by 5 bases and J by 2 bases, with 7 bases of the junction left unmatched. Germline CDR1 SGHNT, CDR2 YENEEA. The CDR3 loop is CASSGRLAGVAYEQYF. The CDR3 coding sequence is TGTGCCAGCAGCGGGAGACTAGCGGGAGTAGCCTACGAGCAGTACTTC.

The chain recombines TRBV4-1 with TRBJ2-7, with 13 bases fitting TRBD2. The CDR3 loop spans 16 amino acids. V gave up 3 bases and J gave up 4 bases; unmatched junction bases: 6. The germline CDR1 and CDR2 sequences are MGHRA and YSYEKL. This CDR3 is CASSQTPGLAGYEQYF. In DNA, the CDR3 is TGCGCCAGCAGCCAGACCCCGGGACTAGCGGGGTACGAGCAGTACTTC.

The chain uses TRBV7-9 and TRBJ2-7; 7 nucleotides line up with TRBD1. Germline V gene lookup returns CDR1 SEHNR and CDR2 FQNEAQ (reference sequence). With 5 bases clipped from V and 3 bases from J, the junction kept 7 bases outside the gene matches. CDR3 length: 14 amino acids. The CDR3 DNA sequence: TGTGCCAGCAGCCCGGGACAGCGTGACTACGAGCAGTACTTC. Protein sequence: CASSPGQRDYEQYF.

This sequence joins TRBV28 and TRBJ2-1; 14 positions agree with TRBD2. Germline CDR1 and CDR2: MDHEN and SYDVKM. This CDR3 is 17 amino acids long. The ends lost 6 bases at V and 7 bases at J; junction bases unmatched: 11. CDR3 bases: TGTGCCAGCAGCTTCGGGACTAGCGGGGGCTTTATGAATGAGCAGTTCTTC. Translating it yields CASSFGTSGGFMNEQFF. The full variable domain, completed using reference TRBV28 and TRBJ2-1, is DVKVTQSSRYLVKRTGEKVFLECVQDMDHENMFWYRQDPGLGLRLIYFSYDVKMKEKGDIPEGYSVSREKKERFSLILESASTNQTSMYLCASSFGTSGGFMNEQFFGPGTRLTVL.

The chain's CDR3 is CASSLDPGQNNEQFF. DNA of the CDR3: TGTGCCAGCAGCTTAGACCCGGGACAGAACAATGAGCAGTTCTTC. This chain links TRBV11-2 with TRBJ2-1, with 7 bases fitting TRBD1. Trimming took 0 bases from V and 5 from J; bases not matched to a gene: 4. Germline values: CDR1 SGHAT, CDR2 FQNNGV. This CDR3 spans 15 amino acids.

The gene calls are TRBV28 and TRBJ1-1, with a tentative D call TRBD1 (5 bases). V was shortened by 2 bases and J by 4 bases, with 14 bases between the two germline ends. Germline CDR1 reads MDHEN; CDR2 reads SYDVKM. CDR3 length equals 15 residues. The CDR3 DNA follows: TGTGCCAGCAGTTTAGTTAGGGGAGGAGGCACTGAAGCTTTCTTT. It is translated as CASSLVRGGGTEAFF.

Written as DNA, the CDR3 is TGTGCCAGCAGTTCGACGGGAGTTTGGGAGACCCAGTACTTC. Encoded protein: CASSSTGVWETQYF. This rearrangement joins TRBV7-9 to TRBJ2-5; weak D call: TRBD2 (6 bases). With 6 bases removed from V and 5 bases from J, the gap between germline ends came to 16 bases. Germline V gene data show CDR1 as SEHNR and CDR2 as FQNEAQ (reference sequence). This CDR3 region has 14 residues.

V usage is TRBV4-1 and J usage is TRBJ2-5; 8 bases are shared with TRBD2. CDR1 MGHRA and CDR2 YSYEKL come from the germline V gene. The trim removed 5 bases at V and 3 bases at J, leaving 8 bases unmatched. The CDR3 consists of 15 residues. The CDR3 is CASSSPTSGEETQYF. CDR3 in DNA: TGCGCCAGCAGCTCCCCAACTAGCGGAGAAGAGACCCAGTACTTC.

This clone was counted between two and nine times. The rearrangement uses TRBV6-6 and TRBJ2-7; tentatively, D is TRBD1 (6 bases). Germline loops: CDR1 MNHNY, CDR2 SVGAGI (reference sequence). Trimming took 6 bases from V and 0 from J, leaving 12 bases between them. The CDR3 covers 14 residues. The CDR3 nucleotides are TGTGCCAGCAGGGGACACCCAGACTCCTACGAGCAGTACTTC. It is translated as CASRGHPDSYEQYF.

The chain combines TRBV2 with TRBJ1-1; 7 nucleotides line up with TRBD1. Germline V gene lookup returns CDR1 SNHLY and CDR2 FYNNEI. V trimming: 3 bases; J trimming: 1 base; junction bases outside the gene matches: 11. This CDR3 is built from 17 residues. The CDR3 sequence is CASSDDGQEMGNTEAFF. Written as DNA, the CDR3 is TGTGCCAGCAGTGACGATGGACAGGAGATGGGGAACACTGAAGCTTTCTTT. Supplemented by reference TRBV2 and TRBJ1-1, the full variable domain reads EPEVTQTPSHQVTQMGQEVILRCVPISNHLYFYWYRQILGQKVEFLVSFYNNEISEKSEIFDDQFSVERPDGSNFTLKIRSTKLEDSAMYFCASSDDGQEMGNTEAFFGQGTRLTVV.

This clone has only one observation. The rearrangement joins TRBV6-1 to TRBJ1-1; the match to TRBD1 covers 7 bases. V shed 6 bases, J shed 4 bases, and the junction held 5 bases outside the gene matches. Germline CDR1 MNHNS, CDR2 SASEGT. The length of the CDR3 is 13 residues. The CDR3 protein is CASRVTGATEAFF. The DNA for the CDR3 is TGTGCCAGCAGAGTAACAGGGGCCACTGAAGCTTTCTTT.

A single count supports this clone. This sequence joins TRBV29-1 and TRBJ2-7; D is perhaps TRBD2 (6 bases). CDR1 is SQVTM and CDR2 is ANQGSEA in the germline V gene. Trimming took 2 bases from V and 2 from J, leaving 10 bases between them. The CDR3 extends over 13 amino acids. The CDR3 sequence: CSVESGRPYEQYF. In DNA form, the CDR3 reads TGCAGCGTTGAATCCGGGAGACCCTACGAGCAGTACTTC.

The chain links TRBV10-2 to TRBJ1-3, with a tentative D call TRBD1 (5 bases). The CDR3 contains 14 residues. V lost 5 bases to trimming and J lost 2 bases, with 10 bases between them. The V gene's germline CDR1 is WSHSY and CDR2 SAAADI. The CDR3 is CASSLEGPGNTIYF. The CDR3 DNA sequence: TGCGCCAGCAGTCTGGAGGGACCTGGAAACACCATATATTTT.

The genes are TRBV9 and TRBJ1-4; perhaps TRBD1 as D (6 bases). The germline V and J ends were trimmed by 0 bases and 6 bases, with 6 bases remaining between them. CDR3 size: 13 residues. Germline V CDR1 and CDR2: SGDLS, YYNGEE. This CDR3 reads CASSVGTDEKLFF. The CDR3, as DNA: TGTGCCAGCAGCGTAGGGACAGATGAAAAACTGTTTTTT.

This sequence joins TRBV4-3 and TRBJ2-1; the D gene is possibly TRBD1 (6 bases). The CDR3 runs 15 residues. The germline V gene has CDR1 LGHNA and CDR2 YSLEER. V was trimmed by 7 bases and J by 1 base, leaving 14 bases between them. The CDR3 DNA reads TGCGCCAGCACGCTATACAGGGAGTCCTACAATGAGCAGTTCTTC. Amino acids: CASTLYRESYNEQFF.

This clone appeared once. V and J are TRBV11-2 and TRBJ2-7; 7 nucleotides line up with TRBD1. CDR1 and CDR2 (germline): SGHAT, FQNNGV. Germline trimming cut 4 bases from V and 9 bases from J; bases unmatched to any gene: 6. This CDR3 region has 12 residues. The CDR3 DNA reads TGTGCCAGCAGCTCGAACAGGGGCGGGCAGTACTTC. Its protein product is CASSSNRGGQYF.

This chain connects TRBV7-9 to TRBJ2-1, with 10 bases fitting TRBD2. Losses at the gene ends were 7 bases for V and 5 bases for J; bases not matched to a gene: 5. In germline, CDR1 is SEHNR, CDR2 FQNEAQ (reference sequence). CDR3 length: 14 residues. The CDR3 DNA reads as TGTGCCAGCACCCTGGGACTAGCGAACAATGAGCAGTTCTTC. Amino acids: CASTLGLANNEQFF.

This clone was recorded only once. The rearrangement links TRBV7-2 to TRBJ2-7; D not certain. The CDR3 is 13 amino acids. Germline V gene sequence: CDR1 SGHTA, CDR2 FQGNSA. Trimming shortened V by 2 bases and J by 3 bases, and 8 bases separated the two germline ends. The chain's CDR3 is CASSLSQHYEQYF. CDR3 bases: TGTGCCAGCAGCTTATCCCAACACTACGAGCAGTACTTC.

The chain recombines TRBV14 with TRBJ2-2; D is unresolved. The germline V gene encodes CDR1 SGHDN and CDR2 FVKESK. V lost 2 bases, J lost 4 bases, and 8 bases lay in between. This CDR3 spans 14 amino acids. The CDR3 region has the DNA TGTGCCAGCAGCCAATTTCTCGTCACCGGGGAGCTGTTTTTT. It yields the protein CASSQFLVTGELFF.

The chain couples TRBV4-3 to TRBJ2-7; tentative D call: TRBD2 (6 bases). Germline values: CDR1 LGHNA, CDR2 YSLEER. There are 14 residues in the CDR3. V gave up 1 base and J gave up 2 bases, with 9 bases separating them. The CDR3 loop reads CASSQAEGTYEQYF. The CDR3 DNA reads TGCGCCAGCAGCCAAGCGGAGGGAACCTACGAGCAGTACTTC.

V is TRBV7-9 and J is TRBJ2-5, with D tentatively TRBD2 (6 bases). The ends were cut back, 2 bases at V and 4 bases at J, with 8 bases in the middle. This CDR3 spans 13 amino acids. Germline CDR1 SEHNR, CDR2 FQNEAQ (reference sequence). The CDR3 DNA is TGTGCCAGCAGCTTACCGCGGGGAGAGACCCAGTACTTC. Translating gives CASSLPRGETQYF. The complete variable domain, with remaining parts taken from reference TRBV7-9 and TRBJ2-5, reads DTGVSQNPRHKITKRGQNVTFRCDPISEHNRLYWYRQTLGQGPEFLTYFQNEAQLEKSRLLSDRFSAERPKGSFSTLEIQRTEQGDSAMYLCASSLPRGETQYFGPGTRLLVL.

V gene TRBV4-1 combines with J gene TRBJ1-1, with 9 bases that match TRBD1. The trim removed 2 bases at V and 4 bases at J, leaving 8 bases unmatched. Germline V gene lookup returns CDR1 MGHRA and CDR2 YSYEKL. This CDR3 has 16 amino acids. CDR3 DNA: TGCGCCAGCAGCCAACGCCGGCCACAGGGGGCCACTGAAGCTTTCTTT. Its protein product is CASSQRRPQGATEAFF.

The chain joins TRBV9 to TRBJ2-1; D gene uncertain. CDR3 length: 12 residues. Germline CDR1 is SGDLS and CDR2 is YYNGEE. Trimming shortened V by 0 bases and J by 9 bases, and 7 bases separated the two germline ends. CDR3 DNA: TGTGCCAGCAGCGTAGATTCTTCTGAGCAGTTCTTC. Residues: CASSVDSSEQFF.

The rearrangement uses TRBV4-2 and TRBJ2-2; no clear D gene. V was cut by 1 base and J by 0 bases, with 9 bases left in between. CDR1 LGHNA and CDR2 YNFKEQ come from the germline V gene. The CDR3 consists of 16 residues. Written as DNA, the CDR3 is TGTGCCAGCAGCCAAGGGCAGAACACGAACACCGGGGAGCTGTTTTTT. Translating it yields CASSQGQNTNTGELFF.

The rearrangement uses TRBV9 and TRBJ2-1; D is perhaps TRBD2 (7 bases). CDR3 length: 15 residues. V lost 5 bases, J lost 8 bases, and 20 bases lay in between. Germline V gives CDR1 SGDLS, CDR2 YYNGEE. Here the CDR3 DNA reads TGTGCCAGCAGTGTTGGGGGGGCCAGAAGGGATGAGCAGTTCTTC. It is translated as CASSVGGARRDEQFF. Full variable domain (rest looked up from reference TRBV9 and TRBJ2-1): DSGVTQTPKHLITATGQRVTLRCSPRSGDLSVYWYQQSLDQGLQFLIQYYNGEERAKGNILERFSAQQFPDLHSELNLSSLELGDSALYFCASSVGGARRDEQFFGPGTRLTVL.

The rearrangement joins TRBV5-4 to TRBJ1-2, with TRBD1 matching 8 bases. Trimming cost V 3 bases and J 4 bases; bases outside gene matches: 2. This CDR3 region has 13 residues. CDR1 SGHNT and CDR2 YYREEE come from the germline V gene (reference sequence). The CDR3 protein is CASSSTGGYGYTF. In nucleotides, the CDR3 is TGTGCCAGCAGCTCAACAGGGGGCTATGGCTACACCTTC.